This T cell receptor (beta chain) was sequenced during a study of CD8 T cells in ankylosing spondylitis. Study results and caveats: A TCR beta motif of several highly homologous variants appeared characteristic of ankylosing spondylitis blood.

Researchers built TCR beta libraries using quantitative 5'-RACE with molecular barcodes. TCRdb passed the 5' RACE reads through MiXCR, listing each CDR3 protein once. Of roughly 700,000 distinct CDR3 sequences listed, 15% to 20% were seen once; the top ten hold under 20%. This clonotype has a count of ten or more. Its antigen is unknown. CDR1 is SQVTM and CDR2 is ANQGSEA in the germline V gene. The CDR3 contains 15 residues. J gave up 10 bases and V 5 bases, and 11 bases lay outside the gene matches. The gene calls are TRBV29-1 and TRBJ2-1; 13 positions match TRBD2. Sequencing input: blood, either unsorted or a sorted T cell fraction (not recorded which). This TCR was recovered from a male donor with ankylosing spondylitis. DNA of the CDR3: TGCAGCGTTAAGGGCGCGGGACTAGCGGGAAGAGAGCAGTTCTTC. As protein: CSVKGAGLAGREQFF.